These 21 T cell receptor beta chains share one sample of origin, sequenced in a study of T cells in Graves' hyperthyroidism and ophthalmopathy. TCR beta CDR3 region amplification was performed from RNA transcripts. With the HTBI primer set, the TCR CDR3 went through a first round of RT-PCR. TCRdb re-called the multiplex PCR reads with MiXCR, one entry per CDR3 protein. The sample contains under 350,000 distinct CDR3 sequences, approximately 15% of which appear only once. The sequenced sample consisted of blood. These receptors all come from a woman aged 60 to 75 with Graves' ophthalmopathy.

The chain is built from TRBV2 and TRBJ1-2; 9 bases align to TRBD1. The V gene end was trimmed by 6 bases and the J gene end by 6 bases; junction bases not matched to a gene: 8. The length of the CDR3 is 14 residues. Germline V gene data show CDR1 as SNHLY and CDR2 as FYNNEI. This CDR3 is CASSETGGGHGYTF. The CDR3 nucleotides read TGTGCCAGCAGCGAAACAGGGGGCGGGCATGGCTACACCTTC.

This clonotype was found a few times. The rearrangement links TRBV3-1 to TRBJ2-1; D unresolved. Between the trimmed V and J ends, which lost 1 base and 5 bases, there was a span of 6 bases. Germline CDR1 reads LGHDT; CDR2 reads YNNKEL (reference sequence). The CDR3 runs to 13 residues. CDR3 amino acids: CASSQVWNNEQFF. Here the CDR3 DNA reads TGTGCCAGCAGCCAAGTATGGAACAATGAGCAGTTCTTC.

Many counts were recorded for this clonotype. This chain connects TRBV2 to TRBJ2-7, with a possible D match to TRBD2 (5 bases). Trimming removed 4 bases from V and 0 bases from J, with 10 bases in between. The CDR3 extends over 14 amino acids. The V gene's germline CDR1 is SNHLY and CDR2 FYNNEI. In DNA form, the CDR3 reads TGTGCCAGCAGTGCTGAGCGGAGCTCCTACGAGCAGTACTTC. Translated: CASSAERSSYEQYF. The whole variable domain, filled in from reference TRBV2 and TRBJ2-7, reads EPEVTQTPSHQVTQMGQEVILRCVPISNHLYFYWYRQILGQKVEFLVSFYNNEISEKSEIFDDQFSVERPDGSNFTLKIRSTKLEDSAMYFCASSAERSSYEQYFGPGTRLTVT.

The table lists this clonotype with many counts. This rearrangement joins TRBV29-1 to TRBJ2-1; either TRBD1 or TRBD2 may fit D (7 bases each). Looked up from germline, CDR1 is SQVTM and CDR2 is ANQGSEA. This CDR3 contains 15 residues. V shed 7 bases and J shed 3 bases, with 19 bases lying between them. CDR3: CSAKGGDRLYNEQFF. In nucleotides, the CDR3 is TGCAGCGCCAAGGGGGGGGACAGACTCTACAATGAGCAGTTCTTC.

This clonotype was observed at least ten times. The CDR3 coding sequence is TGTGCCAGCAGTTCTGGGCCGGGTTGGGATCAGCCCCAGCATTTT. Translation: CASSSGPGWDQPQHF. The chain employs TRBV6-1 and TRBJ1-5; D uncertain. The CDR3 consists of 15 residues. CDR1 MNHNS and CDR2 SASEGT come from the germline V gene. V was cut by 5 bases and J by 5 bases, with 16 bases left in between.

This clonotype was seen a few times. The CDR3 DNA follows: TGTGCCAGCAGCTTAGGCGGACAGGGGTACAATGAGCAGTTCTTC. Translated: CASSLGGQGYNEQFF. The rearrangement joins TRBV7-8 to TRBJ2-1; 9 nucleotides agree with TRBD1. Trimming took 1 base from V and 4 from J; bases not matched to a gene: 2. The CDR3 length is 15 residues. CDR1 and CDR2 from the germline V gene are SGHVS and FQNEAQ.

This sequence joins TRBV24-1 and TRBJ2-1; D is unresolved. The germline CDR1 and CDR2 sequences are KGHDR and SFDVKD. V lost 3 bases and J 5 bases, leaving 25 bases between the germline ends. This CDR3 is 19 amino acids long. The CDR3 DNA reads as TGTGCCACCAGTGATATCCCTAAGCAAGGGTGGGGATCCGACAATGAGCAGTTCTTC. Encoded protein: CATSDIPKQGWGSDNEQFF.

In this sample, this clonotype turned up many times. At one end the junction does not follow the germline gene, possibly because of a read error. The chain links TRBV12-3 or TRBV12-4 to TRBJ1-3, with a tentative D call TRBD1 (5 bases). The CDR3 contains 15 residues. The CDR3 sequence: CASSLAGSSGNTIYF. The DNA for the CDR3 is TGTGCCAGCAGTCTAGCAGGGTCATCTGGAAACACCATATATTTT.

The chain links TRBV7-9 to TRBJ2-7; a possible D gene is TRBD2 (7 bases). The V and J ends lost 1 base and 3 bases respectively, with 16 bases between them. CDR1 and CDR2 from the germline V gene are SEHNR and FQNEAQ (reference sequence). The CDR3 loop spans 16 amino acids. CDR3 in DNA: TGTGCCAGCAGCTTAGGGCAGGGGCGGGAGAGCTACGAGCAGTACTTC. Translation gives CASSLGQGRESYEQYF.

The J gene is TRBJ2-7, the V gene TRBV20-1; the match to TRBD2 covers 11 bases. Germline V gene lookup returns CDR1 DFQATT and CDR2 SNEGSKA (reference sequence). V was pared by 3 bases and J by 9 bases, with 10 bases of the junction left unmatched. The CDR3 is made up of 14 amino acids. CDR3 sequence reads: CSARELAGEVRQYF. The CDR3 DNA sequence: TGCAGTGCTAGGGAACTAGCGGGAGAGGTGAGGCAGTACTTC.

Regarding this clonotype: The germline gene is not matched at one end of the junction; a read error may be the cause. The V gene is TRBV5-1, the J gene TRBJ1-3, with D possibly matching TRBD1 (5 bases). The CDR3 totals 15 residues. Germline V gene sequence: CDR1 SGHRS, CDR2 YFSETQ. Written as DNA, the CDR3 is TGCGCCGGCAGCTTTGGACATCCTGGGGTAGACACCATATATTTT. Residues: CAGSFGHPGVDTIYF.

This clonotype was found many times. The junction does not match germline at one end; this may be a read error. The CDR3 spells CASSLEVRGRVLF. The CDR3 region has the DNA TGTGCCAGCAGCTTAGAGGTCAGGGGGCGAGTCCTCTTT. J is TRBJ1-1 and V is TRBV11-2; 8 bases are a match to TRBD1. CDR1 and CDR2 (germline): SGHAT, FQNNGV. The CDR3 is 13 residues long.

The gene calls are TRBV5-6 and TRBJ1-6; D call uncertain. Per the germline V gene, CDR1 is SGHDT and CDR2 is YYEEEE. V dropped 4 bases and J dropped 8 bases, with 19 bases sitting between them. This CDR3 contains 16 residues. The CDR3: CASSPLGGPADSPLHF. The CDR3 nucleotides read TGTGCCAGCAGCCCCCTAGGAGGCCCGGCTGATTCACCCCTCCACTTT.

This clonotype occurred a few times. The J gene is TRBJ1-1, the V gene TRBV11-2; 10 positions agree with TRBD1. V lost 3 bases and J lost 1; bases outside the gene matches: 14. The CDR3 totals 19 residues. From germline, CDR1 is SGHAT and CDR2 FQNNGV. CDR3 nucleotide sequence: TGTGCCAGCAGCTTCAGGGACAGGGGCCGAAATTGCTCGAACACTGAAGCTTTCTTT. Translating it yields CASSFRDRGRNCSNTEAFF.

This clonotype was detected many times. This rearrangement joins TRBV7-6 to TRBJ2-1; D may correspond to TRBD1 or TRBD2 (6 bases each). The CDR3 consists of 12 residues. Trimming removed 0 bases from V and 10 bases from J, with 7 bases in between. CDR1 and CDR2 (germline): SGHVS, FNYEAQ. CDR3 nucleotides: TGTGCCAGCAGCTTAGCAGGGGGGGAGCAGTTCTTC. It encodes CASSLAGGEQFF.

This clonotype has a handful of counts. The V and J genes are TRBV6-2 or TRBV6-3 and TRBJ2-7; 7 nucleotides line up with TRBD2. The CDR3 loop spans 13 amino acids. The V gene's germline CDR1 is MNHEY and CDR2 SVGEGT. Unmatched junction bases numbered 2, after V lost 4 bases and J lost 2 bases. The CDR3, as DNA: TGTGCCAGCAGTTGGACTAGTACCTACGAGCAGTACTTC. This encodes CASSWTSTYEQYF.

This clonotype turned up a few times. The rearrangement uses TRBV19 and TRBJ1-3; D uncertain. Germline assignment: CDR1 LNHDA and CDR2 SQIVND (reference sequence). The ends were cut back, 6 bases at V and 2 bases at J, with 11 bases in the middle. The CDR3 contains 14 residues. The CDR3 nucleotides are TGTGCCAGTAGGACTCATGGCCCTGGAAACACCATATATTTT. This codes for CASRTHGPGNTIYF.

This clonotype occurred many times. The rearrangement joins TRBV20-1 to TRBJ2-7; no clear D. The CDR3 contains 12 residues. Germline V lookup: CDR1 DFQATT, CDR2 SNEGSKA (reference sequence). The V and J ends lost 7 bases and 6 bases respectively, with 16 bases between them. CDR3 in amino acids: CSVGQELGEQYF. CDR3 bases: TGCAGTGTGGGCCAGGAGCTGGGCGAGCAGTACTTC.

V gene TRBV20-1 combines with J gene TRBJ2-7; D is possibly TRBD2 (6 bases). Germline values: CDR1 DFQATT, CDR2 SNEGSKA (reference sequence). Trimming stripped 3 bases from V and 2 bases from J, with 14 bases between. CDR3 length: 14 residues. CDR3 DNA: TGCAGTGCTAGCCCGGGAGCTGCCGCCTACGAGCAGTACTTC. It encodes CSASPGAAAYEQYF.

A remark on this clonotype: This may be a read error: a much more frequent sequence differs by one nucleotide. The chain links TRBV19 to TRBJ1-1; 9 bases match TRBD1. The CDR3 extends over 19 amino acids. With 6 bases clipped from V and 0 bases from J, the junction kept 17 bases outside the gene matches. Looked up from germline, CDR1 is LNHDA and CDR2 is SQIVND (reference sequence). CDR3 in DNA: TGTGCCAGTAGACTTCTCAACAGGGGGCTACAATCCGTGAACACTGAAGCTTTCTTT. This codes for CASRLLNRGLQSVNTEAFF.

This clonotype appeared many times. The chain is built from TRBV20-1 and TRBJ2-5; 11 bases fit TRBD2. The CDR3 is 15 residues long. Germline V lookup: CDR1 DFQATT, CDR2 SNEGSKA (reference sequence). V shed 6 bases and J 2 bases; nucleotides not matched to a gene: 8. CDR3 in amino acids: CSAIRSGRAQETQYF. Here the CDR3 DNA reads TGCAGTGCGATTCGTAGCGGGAGGGCGCAAGAGACCCAGTACTTC.